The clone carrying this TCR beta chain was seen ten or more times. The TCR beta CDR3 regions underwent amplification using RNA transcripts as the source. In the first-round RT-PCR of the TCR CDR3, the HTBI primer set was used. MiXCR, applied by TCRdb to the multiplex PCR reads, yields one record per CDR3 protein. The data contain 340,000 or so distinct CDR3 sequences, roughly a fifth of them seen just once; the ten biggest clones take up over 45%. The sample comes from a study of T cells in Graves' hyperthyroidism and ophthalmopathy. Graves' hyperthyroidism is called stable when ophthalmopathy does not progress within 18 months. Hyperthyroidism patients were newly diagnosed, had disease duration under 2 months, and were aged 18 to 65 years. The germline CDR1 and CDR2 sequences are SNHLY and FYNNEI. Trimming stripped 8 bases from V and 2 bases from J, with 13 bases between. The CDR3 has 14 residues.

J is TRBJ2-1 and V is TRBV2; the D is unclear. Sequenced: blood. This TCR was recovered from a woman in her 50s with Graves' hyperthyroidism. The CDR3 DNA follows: TGTGCCAGCCCGAGACTCGATACCTACAATGAGCAGTTCTTC. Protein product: CASPRLDTYNEQFF.